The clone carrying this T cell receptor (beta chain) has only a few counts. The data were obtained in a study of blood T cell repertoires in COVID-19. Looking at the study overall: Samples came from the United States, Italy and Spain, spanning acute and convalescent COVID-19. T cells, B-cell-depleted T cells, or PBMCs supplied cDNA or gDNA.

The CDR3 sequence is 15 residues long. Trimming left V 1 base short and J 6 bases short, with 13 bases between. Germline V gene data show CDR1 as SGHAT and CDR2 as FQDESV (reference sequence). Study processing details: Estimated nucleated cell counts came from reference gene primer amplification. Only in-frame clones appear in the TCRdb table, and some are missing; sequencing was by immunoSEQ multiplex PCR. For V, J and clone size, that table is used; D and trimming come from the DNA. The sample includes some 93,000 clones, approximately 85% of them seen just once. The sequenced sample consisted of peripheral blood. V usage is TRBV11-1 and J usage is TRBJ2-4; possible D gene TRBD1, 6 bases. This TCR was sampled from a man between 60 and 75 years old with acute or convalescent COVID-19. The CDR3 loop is CASSLGRGEGNIQYF. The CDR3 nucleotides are TGTGCCAGCAGCTTAGGCAGGGGCGAGGGAAACATTCAGTACTTC.